A single sample gave rise to the 19 T cell receptor beta chains below, sequenced in a study of molecular identifiers for immune sequencing clone quantification. TCRdb independently ran MiXCR on the PCR reads; one entry per CDR3 protein. This table holds about 510,000 distinct CDR3 sequences, around 25% found once. Sequencing was carried out using naive CD8+ T cells from blood, with Jurkat cell RNA spiked in. Regarding subset: FACS-sorted CD8+CD4-CCR7+CD45RA+ naive T cells. Receptor source: a human donor in good health. Some libraries in this study had Jurkat cell RNA spiked in.

The sample holds many counts of this clonotype. V usage is TRBV7-2 and J usage is TRBJ2-1; possibly TRBD1 for D (6 bases). Germline values: CDR1 SGHTA, CDR2 FQGNSA. CDR3 length: 16 amino acids. With 1 base removed from V and 3 bases from J, the gap between germline ends came to 13 bases. The CDR3 reads CASSLDGTLFYNEQFF. In nucleotides, the CDR3 is TGTGCCAGCAGCTTAGACGGGACACTGTTCTACAATGAGCAGTTCTTC.

This clonotype has ten or more counts. The rearrangement joins TRBV12-3 or TRBV12-4 to TRBJ1-5; D perhaps matches TRBD1 (6 bases). The CDR3 is made up of 16 amino acids. Trimming took off 6 bases at V and 2 bases at J, with 17 bases between the two ends. The CDR3 is CASSTPQGRGNQPQHF. CDR3 bases: TGTGCCAGCAGCACCCCGCAGGGGAGAGGCAATCAGCCCCAGCATTTT.

This clonotype was seen more than once but under ten times. The rearrangement links TRBV20-1 to TRBJ1-1, with TRBD1 matching over 7 bases. V lost 6 bases to trimming and J lost 3 bases; unmatched junction nucleotides: 16. The CDR3 is 16 residues long. Germline CDR1 DFQATT, CDR2 SNEGSKA (reference sequence). This CDR3 is CSAKPGQPGVDTEAFF. The CDR3 DNA reads as TGCAGTGCCAAACCGGGACAGCCGGGGGTTGACACTGAAGCTTTCTTT.

CDR3 sequence (DNA): TGCGCCAGCAGCCTTACCGACAGGGTTCCCTCCTACGAGCAGTACTTC. This codes for CASSLTDRVPSYEQYF. The genes are TRBV5-1 and TRBJ2-7, with 7 nucleotides matching TRBD1. The germline gives CDR1 SGHRS, CDR2 YFSETQ. This CDR3 has 16 amino acids. V was pared by 4 bases and J by 0 bases, with 10 bases of the junction left unmatched.

This clonotype was detected a few times. The chain is built from TRBV10-3 and TRBJ2-2; no clear D. The V and J ends lost 3 bases and 0 bases respectively, with 5 bases between them. Germline V CDR1 and CDR2: ENHRY, SYGVKD. CDR3 length equals 14 residues. The CDR3 DNA is TGTGCCATCAGTGACATAACGAACACCGGGGAGCTGTTTTTT. Its translation is CAISDITNTGELFF.

On this clonotype: A read error may account for a junction end that differs from germline. This chain connects TRBV19 to TRBJ2-7; tentatively, D is TRBD1 (6 bases). Per the germline V gene, CDR1 is LNHDA and CDR2 is SQIVND (reference sequence). The CDR3 totals 15 residues. The CDR3 spells CASSHQGIGGCEQCF. The CDR3, as DNA: TGTGCCAGTAGCCACCAGGGGATTGGAGGATGCGAGCAGTGCTTC.

This clonotype was detected only a few times. The J gene is TRBJ2-1, the V gene TRBV12-3 or TRBV12-4, with D uncertain. Trimming stripped 8 bases from V and 5 bases from J, with 19 bases between. This CDR3 has 15 residues. CDR3 protein: CASGPATTLNNEQFF. The CDR3, as DNA: TGTGCCAGCGGCCCGGCCACTACGCTAAACAATGAGCAGTTCTTC.

A note on this clonotype: Possible read error: a much larger clone is one base away. The chain is built from TRBV28 and TRBJ2-5; D is unresolved. Germline V gene data show CDR1 as MDHEN and CDR2 as SYDVKM. The CDR3 runs to 14 residues. This CDR3 reads CASSLYSVQETQCF. The CDR3 DNA follows: TGTGCCAGCAGTTTATACAGCGTCCAAGAGACCCAGTGCTTC.

A word on this clonotype: A read error may explain this, as a much larger clone is one base away. Since no conserved phenylalanine or tryptophan closes the CDR3, a read error is the likely cause. The V gene is TRBV5-6, the J gene TRBJ2-7; TRBD2 is a possible D gene (5 bases). The CDR3 covers 16 residues. Per germline, CDR1 SGHDT and CDR2 YYEEEE. V shed 4 bases and J shed 1 base, with 18 bases lying between them. Written as DNA, the CDR3 is TGTGCCAGCAGCCCCGCTTCGGGAAGGGTGTCCTACGAGCAGTACCTC. It is translated as CASSPASGRVSYEQYL.

This clonotype was seen a handful of times. This chain joins TRBV19 and TRBJ2-3, with D possibly being TRBD2 (6 bases). This CDR3 has 14 amino acids. The V end lost 4 bases, the J end lost 3 bases, and 11 bases lay between the germline ends. Per germline, CDR1 LNHDA and CDR2 SQIVND (reference sequence). The CDR3 here is CASSRVGGTDTQYF. CDR3 DNA sequence: TGTGCCAGTAGTAGAGTGGGGGGAACAGATACGCAGTATTTT.

As concerns this clonotype: This sequence may be a read error, since a much larger clone differs from it by one base. The V and J genes are TRBV20-1 and TRBJ2-3, with 9 bases identical to TRBD2. This CDR3 is built from 15 residues. The V segment lost 3 bases and the J segment 2 bases; nucleotides outside the gene matches: 6. Germline values: CDR1 DFQATT, CDR2 SNEGSKA (reference sequence). The CDR3, as DNA: TGCAGTGCTAGTGATCTAGCGGGAAACACAGATACGCAGTATTTT. Amino acid sequence: CSASDLAGNTDTQYF.

This clonotype was observed many times. The chain uses TRBV28 and TRBJ2-5; 12 bases are a match to TRBD2. The germline V gene encodes CDR1 MDHEN and CDR2 SYDVKM. The length of the CDR3 is 16 residues. J gave up 3 bases and V 4 bases, and 6 bases lay outside the gene matches. The chain's CDR3 is CASSYGLAGTEETQYF. CDR3 nucleotides: TGTGCCAGCAGTTACGGACTAGCGGGAACTGAAGAGACCCAGTACTTC.

The count of this clonotype is one. Lacking the conserved final phenylalanine or tryptophan, this CDR3 likely reflects a read error. The chain employs TRBV27 and TRBJ1-5, with D perhaps matching TRBD1 (6 bases). Germline CDR1 and CDR2: MNHEY and SMNVEV (reference sequence). Trimming pared 4 bases from V and 4 bases from J, leaving 14 bases between. The CDR3 has 15 amino acids. The CDR3 region is CASSYGGAGNQPQHS. In DNA, the CDR3 is TGTGCCAGCAGTTATGGGGGCGCGGGGAATCAGCCCCAGCATTCT.

The genes are TRBV12-3 or TRBV12-4 and TRBJ2-7; 8 nucleotides align to TRBD1. This CDR3 spans 15 amino acids. With V trimmed by 4 bases and J by 2 bases, 7 bases remained unmatched. The CDR3 bases are TGTGCCAGCAGTTCCCGGGACAGGCCGCCCTACGAGCAGTACTTC. Translated: CASSSRDRPPYEQYF.

The V call is TRBV7-9, the J call TRBJ2-3; 8 nucleotides line up with TRBD1. The junction had 6 bases not matched to a gene; V was cut back by 1 base and J by 6 bases. CDR1 and CDR2 from the germline V gene are SEHNR and FQNEAQ (reference sequence). The CDR3 runs to 15 residues. Written as DNA, the CDR3 is TGTGCCAGCAGCTTAGGGGCAGGGGGCGTTGATACGCAGTATTTT. Amino acid sequence: CASSLGAGGVDTQYF.

With respect to this clonotype: A much larger clone differs by one base, so this may be a read error. This rearrangement joins TRBV5-6 to TRBJ2-1; D unresolved. The CDR3 is 16 amino acids. Looked up from germline, CDR1 is SGHDT and CDR2 is YYEEEE. Trimming shortened V by 5 bases and J by 10 bases, and 25 bases separated the two germline ends. Written as DNA, the CDR3 is TGTGCCAGCAGTCACTGGGCGGCAGGAACCACCTACGAGCAGTTCTTC. Protein product: CASSHWAAGTTYEQFF.

The chain employs TRBV19 and TRBJ2-3; D ambiguous. CDR3 length: 13 amino acids. Germline lookup yields CDR1 LNHDA and CDR2 SQIVND (reference sequence). Trimming cost V 3 bases and J 3 bases, with 7 bases left between them. The CDR3 region is CASSILLTDTQYF. The CDR3 DNA reads as TGTGCCAGTAGTATTCTTTTGACAGATACGCAGTATTTT.

The gene calls are TRBV30 and TRBJ2-7; 7 bases fit TRBD1. CDR3 length equals 13 residues. V shed 2 bases and J 7 bases; nucleotides not matched to a gene: 8. Germline V gene lookup returns CDR1 GTSNPN and CDR2 SVGIG (reference sequence). In DNA, the CDR3 is TGTGCCTGGAGTATAACAGGGGCTATGGAGCAGTACTTC. This gives the protein CAWSITGAMEQYF. Together with reference TRBV30 and TRBJ2-7, the CDR3 gives the full variable domain: SQTIHQWPATLVQPVGSPLSLECTVEGTSNPNLYWYRQAAGRGLQLLFYSVGIGQISSEVPQNLSASRPQDRQFILSSKKLLLSDSGFYLCAWSITGAMEQYFGPGTRLTVT.

This clonotype was counted ten times or more. J is TRBJ1-1 and V is TRBV7-9; TRBD1 agrees at 7 bases. The CDR3 contains 15 residues. Trimming removed 0 bases from V and 3 bases from J; junction bases left unmatched: 4. Germline V gene data show CDR1 as SEHNR and CDR2 as FQNEAQ (reference sequence). The CDR3, as DNA: TGTGCCAGCAGCTTAGCGCAGGGGGTCGACACTGAAGCTTTCTTT. This encodes CASSLAQGVDTEAFF.